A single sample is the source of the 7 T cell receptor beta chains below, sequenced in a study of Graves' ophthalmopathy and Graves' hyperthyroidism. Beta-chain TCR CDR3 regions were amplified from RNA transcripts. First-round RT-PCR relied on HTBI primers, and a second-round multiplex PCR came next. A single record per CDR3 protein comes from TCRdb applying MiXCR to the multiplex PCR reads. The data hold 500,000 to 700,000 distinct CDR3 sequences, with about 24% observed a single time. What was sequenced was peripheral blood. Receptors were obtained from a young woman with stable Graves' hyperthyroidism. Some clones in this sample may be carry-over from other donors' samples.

CDR3 loop: CASSLEATGNYGYTF. The CDR3 DNA reads TGTGCCAGCAGCTTAGAGGCGACAGGGAACTATGGCTACACCTTC. V usage is TRBV11-2 and J usage is TRBJ1-2; 7 bases match TRBD1. The CDR3 contains 15 residues. From germline, CDR1 is SGHAT and CDR2 FQNNGV. V trimming: 0 bases; J trimming: 2 bases; junction bases outside the gene matches: 3.

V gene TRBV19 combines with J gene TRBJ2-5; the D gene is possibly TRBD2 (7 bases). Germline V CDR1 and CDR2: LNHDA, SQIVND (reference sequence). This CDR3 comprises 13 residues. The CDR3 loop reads CAKTRGAVETQYF. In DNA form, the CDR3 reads TGTGCTAAGACCCGGGGGGCTGTGGAGACCCAGTACTTC.

The CDR3 is CASSLPHRGLVEQYF. The CDR3 DNA follows: TGTGCCAGCAGCTTACCCCACAGGGGGCTGGTCGAGCAGTACTTC. The chain joins TRBV7-3 to TRBJ2-7, with 9 bases that match TRBD1. From germline, CDR1 is SGHTA and CDR2 FQGTGA. The V gene end was trimmed by 2 bases and the J gene end by 6 bases; junction bases not matched to a gene: 8. This CDR3 contains 15 residues.

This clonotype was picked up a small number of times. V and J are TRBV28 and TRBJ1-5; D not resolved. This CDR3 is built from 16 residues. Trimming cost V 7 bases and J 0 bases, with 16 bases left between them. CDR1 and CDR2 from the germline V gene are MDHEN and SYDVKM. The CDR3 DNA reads TGTGCCAGCACTTCCCCTTGGCCGACTAGCAATCAGCCCCAGCATTTT. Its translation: CASTSPWPTSNQPQHF.

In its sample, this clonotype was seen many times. CDR3 region: CASSGGGGRGNSPLHF. For the CDR3, the DNA is TGTGCCAGCAGCGGTGGGGGGGGCAGGGGAAATTCACCCCTCCACTTT. This sequence joins TRBV9 and TRBJ1-6; maybe TRBD1 (6 bases). The CDR3 runs 16 residues. CDR1 SGDLS and CDR2 YYNGEE come from the germline V gene. V lost 3 bases to trimming and J lost 7 bases, with 17 bases between them.

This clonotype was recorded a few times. CDR3 residues: CSVEVPGTGSSEQYF. As DNA, the CDR3 is TGCAGCGTTGAAGTCCCCGGGACAGGGAGCTCCGAGCAGTACTTC. The chain carries TRBV29-1 and TRBJ2-7; TRBD1 agrees at 9 bases. The CDR3 totals 15 residues. The germline V gene has CDR1 SQVTM and CDR2 ANQGSEA. V gave up 1 base and J gave up 6 bases; unmatched junction bases: 10.

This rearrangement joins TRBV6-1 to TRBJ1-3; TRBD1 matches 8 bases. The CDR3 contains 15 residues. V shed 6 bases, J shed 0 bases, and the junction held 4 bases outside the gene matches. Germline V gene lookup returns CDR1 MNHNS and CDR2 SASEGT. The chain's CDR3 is CASSLDRASGNTIYF. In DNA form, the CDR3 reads TGTGCCAGCAGCTTGGACAGGGCCTCTGGAAACACCATATATTTT.